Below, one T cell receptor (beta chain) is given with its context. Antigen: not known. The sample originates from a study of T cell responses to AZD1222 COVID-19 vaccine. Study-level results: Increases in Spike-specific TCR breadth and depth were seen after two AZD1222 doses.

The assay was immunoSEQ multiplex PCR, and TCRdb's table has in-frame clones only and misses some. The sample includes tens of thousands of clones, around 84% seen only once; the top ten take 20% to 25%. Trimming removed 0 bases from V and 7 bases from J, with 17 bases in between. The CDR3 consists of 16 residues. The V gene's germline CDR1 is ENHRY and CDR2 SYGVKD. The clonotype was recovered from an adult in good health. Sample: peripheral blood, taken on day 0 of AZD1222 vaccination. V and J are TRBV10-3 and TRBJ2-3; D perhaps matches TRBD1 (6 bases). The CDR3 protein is CAISESSGDGSNTQYF. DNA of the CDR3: TGTGCCATCAGTGAGTCCTCAGGGGATGGATCAAATACGCAGTATTTT.